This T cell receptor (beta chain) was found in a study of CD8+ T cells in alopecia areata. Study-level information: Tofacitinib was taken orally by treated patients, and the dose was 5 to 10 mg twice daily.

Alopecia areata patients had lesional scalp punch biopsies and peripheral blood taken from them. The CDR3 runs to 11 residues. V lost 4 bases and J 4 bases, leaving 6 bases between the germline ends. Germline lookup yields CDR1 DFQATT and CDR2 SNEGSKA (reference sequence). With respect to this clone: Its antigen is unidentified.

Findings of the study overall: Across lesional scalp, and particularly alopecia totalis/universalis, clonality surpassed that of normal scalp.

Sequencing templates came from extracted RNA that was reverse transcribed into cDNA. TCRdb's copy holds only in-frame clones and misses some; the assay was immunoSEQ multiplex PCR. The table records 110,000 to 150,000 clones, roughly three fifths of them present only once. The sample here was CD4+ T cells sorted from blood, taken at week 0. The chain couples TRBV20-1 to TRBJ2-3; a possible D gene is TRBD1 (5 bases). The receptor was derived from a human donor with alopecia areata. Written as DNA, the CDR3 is TGCAGTGCTACAGGGTCAGATACGCAGTATTTT. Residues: CSATGSDTQYF.